Sequencing of this T cell receptor (beta chain) was carried out in a study of PD-1 blockade in classical Hodgkin lymphoma. Study results and limitations: Individuals initiating nivolumab under 1 year after ASCT were excluded.

No patient escaped relapse after autologous stem cell transplantation, and brentuximab vedotin exposure varied. The CDR3 runs to 13 residues. The V and J ends lost 5 bases and 7 bases respectively, with 9 bases between them. Germline CDR1 is MNHNS and CDR2 is SASEGT. This table comes from immunoSEQ multiplex PCR, and its TCRdb copy is limited to in-frame clones, with some not included. In the table there are some 58,000 clones, 70% to 90% of which are singletons. For this clone: As yet, its antigen is unknown.

The V call is TRBV6-1, the J call TRBJ1-6, with TRBD1 as a possible D gene (5 bases). The material sequenced was peripheral blood mononuclear cells (PBMCs), taken before the second cycle of nivolumab. This TCR came from a human donor with classical Hodgkin lymphoma. CDR3: CASSNGGNSPLHF. As DNA, the CDR3 is TGTGCCAGCAGTAATGGGGGGAATTCACCCCTCCACTTT.